The 28 T cell receptor beta chains below come from one sample, sequenced in a study of T cell changes during pregnancy in multiple sclerosis. Clones were sequenced by immunoSEQ multiplex PCR, and TCRdb holds only the in-frame ones, with some missing. The sample includes around 66,000 clones, roughly nine tenths of them seen just once. Sequencing was performed on peripheral blood, taken in the first trimester of pregnancy. All receptors derive from a female donor in good health, enrolled as a control in a pregnancy study.

The chain carries TRBV19 and TRBJ2-1, with 7 bases that match TRBD2. CDR3 length: 15 residues. Trimming at V came to 4 bases and at J to 2 bases, leaving 5 bases not matched to a gene. Looked up from germline, CDR1 is LNHDA and CDR2 is SQIVND (reference sequence). The CDR3 is CASSTSAGPYNEQFF. CDR3 sequence (DNA): TGTGCCAGTAGTACTTCAGCGGGACCCTACAATGAGCAGTTCTTC. Full variable domain (rest looked up from reference TRBV19 and TRBJ2-1): DGGITQSPKYLFRKEGQNVTLSCEQNLNHDAMYWYRQDPGQGLRLIYYSQIVNDFQKGDIAEGYSVSREKKESFPLTVTSAQKNPTAFYLCASSTSAGPYNEQFFGPGTRLTVL.

The rearrangement links TRBV5-4 to TRBJ1-1; no clear D. The CDR3 is 13 residues long. Trimming took off 2 bases at V and 6 bases at J, with 11 bases between the two ends. Germline V gene data show CDR1 as SGHNT and CDR2 as YYREEE (reference sequence). CDR3 DNA sequence: TGTGCCAGCAGCTTACAATCCAGTGCTGAAGCTTTCTTT. Its translation is CASSLQSSAEAFF.

This clone has a single count. The genes are TRBV15 and TRBJ2-1; 10 positions match TRBD2. J gave up 5 bases and V 0 bases, and 4 bases lay outside the gene matches. The CDR3 spans 16 residues. Looked up from germline, CDR1 is LNHNV and CDR2 is YYDKDF (reference sequence). The CDR3 bases are TGTGCCACCAGCAGAGAAGCGGGAGGGCCGGACAATGAGCAGTTCTTC. Amino acid sequence: CATSREAGGPDNEQFF.

Here the CDR3 reads CASSLWAGEGTQYF. The CDR3 DNA sequence: TGTGCCAGCAGCTTATGGGCGGGAGAAGGTACCCAGTACTTC. This chain joins TRBV7-3 and TRBJ2-5, with 7 nucleotides matching TRBD2. Germline V gives CDR1 SGHTA, CDR2 FQGTGA. The V and J ends lost 2 bases and 8 bases, in that order; junction bases with no gene match: 8. The CDR3 contains 14 residues.

The chain has TRBV2 and TRBJ2-1; TRBD2 matches at 13 bases. Germline V lookup: CDR1 SNHLY, CDR2 FYNNEI. CDR3 length equals 15 residues. V shed 6 bases, J shed 6 bases, and the junction held 5 bases outside the gene matches. The CDR3 here is CASSRLAGGFNEQFF. CDR3 coding DNA: TGTGCCAGCAGCAGACTAGCGGGAGGCTTCAATGAGCAGTTCTTC.

This chain links TRBV7-2 with TRBJ2-7, with 10 bases aligning to TRBD2. The V segment lost 5 bases and the J segment 3 bases; nucleotides outside the gene matches: 7. CDR1 is SGHTA and CDR2 is FQGNSA in the germline V gene. There are 15 residues in the CDR3. The CDR3 is CASSLGLADVYEQYF. Here the CDR3 DNA reads TGTGCCAGCAGCCTTGGACTAGCGGACGTCTACGAGCAGTACTTC.

This clone is termed medium-sized. Other DNA variants within this sample encode the same CDR3. V gene TRBV6-4 combines with J gene TRBJ2-2; D is uncertain. This CDR3 has 13 residues. Germline CDR1 and CDR2: MRHNA and SNTAGT. Deletions cut 0 bases from V and 4 bases from J, with 3 bases between. CDR3 coding DNA: TGTGCCAGCAGTGACTCAGCCACCGGGGAGCTGTTTTTT. This sequence encodes CASSDSATGELFF.

The chain recombines TRBV7-3 with TRBJ2-1; 8 positions match TRBD2. Trimming cost V 6 bases and J 7 bases; bases outside gene matches: 8. Looked up from germline, CDR1 is SGHTA and CDR2 is FQGTGA. The CDR3 has 14 amino acids. This CDR3 is CASSLASGSNEQFF. Here the CDR3 DNA reads TGTGCCAGCAGTCTGGCTAGCGGGTCAAATGAGCAGTTCTTC.

V usage is TRBV2 and J usage is TRBJ2-3, with D hard to call. The length of the CDR3 is 15 residues. CDR1 is SNHLY and CDR2 is FYNNEI in the germline V gene. Trimming removed 0 bases from V and 0 bases from J, with 7 bases in between. The CDR3 DNA reads TGTGCCAGCAGTGAAGCCCGGGTTAGCACAGATACGCAGTATTTT. It encodes CASSEARVSTDTQYF. The full variable domain, completed using reference TRBV2 and TRBJ2-3, is EPEVTQTPSHQVTQMGQEVILRCVPISNHLYFYWYRQILGQKVEFLVSFYNNEISEKSEIFDDQFSVERPDGSNFTLKIRSTKLEDSAMYFCASSEARVSTDTQYFGPGTRLTVL.

The J gene is TRBJ2-1, the V gene TRBV27; 8 nucleotides line up with TRBD1. The trim removed 4 bases at V and 8 bases at J, leaving 13 bases unmatched. The CDR3 extends over 16 amino acids. CDR1 and CDR2 (germline): MNHEY, SMNVEV (reference sequence). CDR3 residues: CASSYISRTGRHEQFF. CDR3 DNA sequence: TGTGCCAGCAGTTACATCTCCCGGACAGGGAGGCATGAGCAGTTCTTC.

This clone came up a few times. The V call is TRBV12-5, the J call TRBJ1-5; 8 bases line up with TRBD1. The germline V gene encodes CDR1 LGHNT and CDR2 FRNRAP. The CDR3 sequence is 14 residues long. Unmatched junction bases numbered 2, after V lost 5 bases and J lost 2 bases. In DNA form, the CDR3 reads TGTGCTAGTGGTCTGGGACAGGGCAATCAGCCCCAGCATTTT. This translates into CASGLGQGNQPQHF.

The gene calls are TRBV30 and TRBJ2-7, with D possibly TRBD1 on 7 matching bases. With 2 bases removed from V and 1 base from J, the gap between germline ends came to 15 bases. The germline V gene encodes CDR1 GTSNPN and CDR2 SVGIG (reference sequence). CDR3 length equals 15 residues. The CDR3 here is CAWSRGRDTSYEQYF. In DNA, the CDR3 is TGTGCCTGGAGTAGGGGGCGGGACACTTCCTACGAGCAGTACTTC.

Only a few counts were recorded for this clone. This chain joins TRBV19 and TRBJ2-5, with TRBD1 matching over 9 bases. The CDR3 is 15 residues long. V was pared by 5 bases and J by 2 bases, with 6 bases of the junction left unmatched. Per germline, CDR1 LNHDA and CDR2 SQIVND (reference sequence). CDR3 in amino acids: CASSAPGQGQETQYF. As DNA, the CDR3 is TGTGCCAGTAGTGCGCCGGGACAGGGTCAAGAGACCCAGTACTTC.

Only a few counts were recorded for this clone. The chain couples TRBV7-2 to TRBJ2-7; D is uncertain. V was clipped by 3 bases and J by 3 bases, with 9 bases between them. CDR1 and CDR2 from the germline V gene are SGHTA and FQGNSA. This CDR3 region has 13 residues. CDR3 sequence reads: CASSFVGYYEQYF. In nucleotides, the CDR3 is TGTGCCAGCAGCTTCGTCGGGTACTACGAGCAGTACTTC. The whole variable domain, filled in from reference TRBV7-2 and TRBJ2-7, reads GAGVSQSPSNKVTEKGKDVELRCDPISGHTALYWYRQSLGQGLEFLIYFQGNSAPDKSGLPSDRFSAERTGGSVSTLTIQRTQQEDSAVYLCASSFVGYYEQYFGPGTRLTVT.

This chain links TRBV7-6 with TRBJ2-4, with a weak D call TRBD1 (8 bases). CDR3 length: 14 amino acids. The germline CDR1 and CDR2 sequences are SGHVS and FNYEAQ. V was trimmed by 1 base and J by 9 bases, leaving 13 bases between them. The CDR3 nucleotides read TGTGCCAGCAGCTTAGAGACAGGGGAGGGCATTCAGTACTTC. Translating it yields CASSLETGEGIQYF.

The rearrangement joins TRBV7-9 to TRBJ2-1; 7 bases are a match to TRBD2. The CDR3 has 16 residues. Germline trimming cut 7 bases from V and 10 bases from J; bases unmatched to any gene: 19. Looked up from germline, CDR1 is SEHNR and CDR2 is FQNEAQ (reference sequence). This chain's CDR3 is CASTPTGGRAGREQFF. DNA for the CDR3: TGTGCCAGCACCCCAACGGGTGGGAGGGCCGGGCGCGAGCAGTTCTTC. The full variable domain, rest sourced from reference TRBV7-9 and TRBJ2-1, is DTGVSQNPRHKITKRGQNVTFRCDPISEHNRLYWYRQTLGQGPEFLTYFQNEAQLEKSRLLSDRFSAERPKGSFSTLEIQRTEQGDSAMYLCASTPTGGRAGREQFFGPGTRLTVL.

The chain carries TRBV30 and TRBJ2-5; no definite D call. Germline V CDR1 and CDR2: GTSNPN, SVGIG (reference sequence). This CDR3 contains 14 residues. Trimming took 4 bases from V and 6 from J, leaving 18 bases between them. The CDR3 DNA reads TGTGCCTGGAACCGCGGCCGGGTTGGAAAGACCCAGTACTTC. It yields the protein CAWNRGRVGKTQYF. Together with reference TRBV30 and TRBJ2-5, the CDR3 gives the full variable domain: SQTIHQWPATLVQPVGSPLSLECTVEGTSNPNLYWYRQAAGRGLQLLFYSVGIGQISSEVPQNLSASRPQDRQFILSSKKLLLSDSGFYLCAWNRGRVGKTQYFGPGTRLLVL.

Concerning this clone itself: One end of the junction fails to match germline, which may point to a read error. V is TRBV7-6 and J is TRBJ2-5, with TRBD2 as a possible D gene (6 bases). This CDR3 comprises 15 residues. CDR1 SGHVS and CDR2 FNYEAQ come from the germline V gene. The chain's CDR3 is CASNLYTGEEETQYF. The CDR3 nucleotides read TGTGCCAGCAACTTATATACGGGAGAGGAGGAGACCCAGTACTTC.

This clone was found a few times. The V and J genes are TRBV5-6 and TRBJ2-1, with D tentatively TRBD1 (6 bases). The CDR3 runs 11 residues. Trimming removed 2 bases from V and 10 bases from J, with 7 bases in between. Germline V gives CDR1 SGHDT, CDR2 YYEEEE. The DNA of the CDR3 is TGTGCCAGCAGCTTCGACAGGGAGCAGTTCTTC. It specifies CASSFDREQFF.

V is TRBV25-1 and J is TRBJ2-7, with D possibly being TRBD2 (6 bases). Trimming shortened V by 0 bases and J by 6 bases, and 6 bases separated the two germline ends. Germline loops: CDR1 MGHDK, CDR2 SYGVNS. This CDR3 has 12 residues. The CDR3 spells CASSEYGSEQYF. The CDR3 coding sequence is TGTGCCAGCAGTGAATACGGGAGCGAGCAGTACTTC.

This chain connects TRBV9 to TRBJ2-1; 12 bases match TRBD2. Germline V gene data show CDR1 as SGDLS and CDR2 as YYNGEE. There are 16 residues in the CDR3. Trimming took 2 bases from V and 4 from J; bases not matched to a gene: 4. Here the CDR3 reads CASSVLAGGPYNEQFF. The DNA for the CDR3 is TGTGCCAGCAGCGTCCTAGCGGGAGGGCCTTACAATGAGCAGTTCTTC.

This clone was observed a handful of times. The V and J genes are TRBV4-1 and TRBJ2-7; TRBD2 agrees at 9 bases. The CDR3 spans 15 residues. With V trimmed by 4 bases and J by 2 bases, 6 bases remained unmatched. Germline values: CDR1 MGHRA, CDR2 YSYEKL. The CDR3 DNA is TGCGCCAGCAGCCCAGAGCGGGAGGCGACCTACGAGCAGTACTTC. It translates to CASSPEREATYEQYF.

The rearrangement links TRBV30 to TRBJ1-1; no firm D call. V lost 4 bases to trimming and J lost 4 bases, with 10 bases between them. From germline, CDR1 is GTSNPN and CDR2 SVGIG (reference sequence). The CDR3 covers 12 residues. CDR3 sequence reads: CAWTGGSTEAFF. The CDR3 bases are TGTGCCTGGACGGGAGGGAGCACTGAAGCTTTCTTT.

CDR3 residues: CSVETSGTETQYF. The CDR3 nucleotides read TGCAGCGTTGAGACTAGCGGGACGGAGACCCAGTACTTC. This rearrangement joins TRBV29-1 to TRBJ2-5, with 11 bases that match TRBD2. Trimming took 3 bases from V and 5 from J; bases not matched to a gene: 2. This CDR3 has 13 amino acids. Germline values: CDR1 SQVTM, CDR2 ANQGSEA.

The chain employs TRBV12-5 and TRBJ2-7, with a tentative D call TRBD1 (5 bases). The V gene lost 7 bases and the J gene lost 2 bases, with 6 bases spanning the gap. The CDR3 loop spans 11 amino acids. Germline V gene sequence: CDR1 LGHNT, CDR2 FRNRAP. In DNA, the CDR3 is TGTGCTAGTGCCAGGGCCTACGAGCAGTACTTC. Protein sequence: CASARAYEQYF.

This clone was seen just once. The rearrangement links TRBV27 to TRBJ1-1; D unclear. Per the germline V gene, CDR1 is MNHEY and CDR2 is SMNVEV (reference sequence). V was shortened by 3 bases and J by 1 base, with 6 bases between the two germline ends. This CDR3 has 13 amino acids. The CDR3 is CASSFAGNTEAFF. In nucleotides, the CDR3 is TGTGCCAGCAGTTTTGCGGGGAACACTGAAGCTTTCTTT.

V is TRBV10-3 and J is TRBJ2-1, with 14 bases identical to TRBD2. The CDR3 sequence is 15 residues long. CDR1 is ENHRY and CDR2 is SYGVKD in the germline V gene. The V gene end was trimmed by 6 bases and the J gene end by 6 bases; junction bases not matched to a gene: 4. CDR3 amino acids: CAIRATSGRANEQFF. The CDR3 coding sequence is TGTGCCATCAGGGCGACTAGCGGGAGGGCCAATGAGCAGTTCTTC.

The gene calls are TRBV7-3 and TRBJ2-1, with a weak D call TRBD2 (6 bases). Between the trimmed V and J ends, which lost 6 bases and 3 bases, there was a span of 9 bases. Germline CDR1 reads SGHTA; CDR2 reads FQGTGA. This CDR3 comprises 13 residues. The CDR3 is CASRSGLYNEQFF. In DNA form, the CDR3 reads TGTGCCAGCAGGTCGGGACTCTACAATGAGCAGTTCTTC.